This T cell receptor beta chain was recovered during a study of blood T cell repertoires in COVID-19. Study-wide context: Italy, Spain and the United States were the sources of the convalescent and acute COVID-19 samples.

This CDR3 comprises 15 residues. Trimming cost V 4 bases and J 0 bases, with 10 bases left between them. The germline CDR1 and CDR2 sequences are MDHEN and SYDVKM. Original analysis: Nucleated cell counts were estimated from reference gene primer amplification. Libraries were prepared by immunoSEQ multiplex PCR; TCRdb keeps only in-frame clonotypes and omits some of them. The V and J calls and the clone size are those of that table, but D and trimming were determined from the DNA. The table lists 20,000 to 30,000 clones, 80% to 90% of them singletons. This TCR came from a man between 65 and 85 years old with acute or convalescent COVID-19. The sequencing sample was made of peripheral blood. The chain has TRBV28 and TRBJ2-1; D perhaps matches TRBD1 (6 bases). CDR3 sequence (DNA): TGTGCCAGCAGTTCCCAGGGGTTCTCCTACAATGAGCAGTTCTTC. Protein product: CASSSQGFSYNEQFF.